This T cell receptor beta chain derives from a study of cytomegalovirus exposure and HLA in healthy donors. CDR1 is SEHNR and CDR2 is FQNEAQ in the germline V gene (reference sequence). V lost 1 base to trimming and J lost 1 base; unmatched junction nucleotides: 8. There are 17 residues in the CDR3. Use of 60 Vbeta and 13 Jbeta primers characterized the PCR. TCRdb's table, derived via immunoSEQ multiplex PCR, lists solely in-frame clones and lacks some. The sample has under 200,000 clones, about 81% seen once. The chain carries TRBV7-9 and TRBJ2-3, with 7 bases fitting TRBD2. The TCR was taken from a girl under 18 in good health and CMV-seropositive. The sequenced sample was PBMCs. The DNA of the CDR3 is TGTGCCAGCAGCTTAGGCGGGGGACTAACCCGCACAGATACGCAGTATTTT. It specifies CASSLGGGLTRTDTQYF. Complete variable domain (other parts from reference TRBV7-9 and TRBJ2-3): DTGVSQNPRHKITKRGQNVTFRCDPISEHNRLYWYRQTLGQGPEFLTYFQNEAQLEKSRLLSDRFSAERPKGSFSTLEIQRTEQGDSAMYLCASSLGGGLTRTDTQYFGPGTRLTVL.